This record looks at one T cell receptor beta chain sequence and its context. Its antigen has not been determined. Base-call qualities are not available, and no considerably larger clone is one nucleotide away. The sample is drawn from a study of blood T cell repertoires in COVID-19 (dated by TCRdb to 2019 to 2021). For the wider study: Samples covering the acute and convalescent phases of COVID-19 were provided by collaborators in the United States, Italy and Spain. The material from the prospective study consisted of cDNA or gDNA derived from T cells, B-cell-depleted T cells, or PBMCs. Subjects who had been exposed to COVID-19, were actively infected with it, or had recovered from it provided the deeply sampled blood TCRbeta repertoires that made up the dataset. The repertoires were released in a freely available public database meant as a resource for research on the immune response to SARS-CoV-2. Samples came from the ongoing ImmuneRACE study (first 160 participants) plus 1,254 subjects from 6 global collaborators. The sample metadata nearly always contained a de-identified subject ID, COVID-19 status, age in years and sex. HLA class I and class II types, where available, came from metadata supplied by the sample provider rather than from assay-based typing. Study-level results and caveats: Clinical and demographic metadata were provided uncurated, with the amount varying by source and participant.

The CDR3 sequence holds 13 residues, the cysteine and phenylalanine included. Only the CDR3 DNA is retained, 39 bases long and in frame from the first base. V drops 2 bases and J drops 8 bases, leaving 12 bases in between. Looking up the germline V gene yields CDR1 MDHEN and CDR2 SYDVKM. The immunoSEQ Assay, a bias-controlled multiplex PCR, was used to amplify TCRbeta CDR3 regions from genomic DNA. As for the original processing: The number of nucleated cells in each sample was estimated from the amplification of reference gene primers within the assay. Sequence reads were collapsed and filtered to measure the absolute abundance of every unique TCRbeta CDR3 rearrangement. For each sample, productive Simpson clonality was calculated as the square root of Simpson's diversity index over productive rearrangements. This immuneACCESS table, as held by TCRdb, lists in-frame sequences with V and J called but not all clones. Of the missing ones, under half trace to an unresolved V gene in checked studies; the others have no known cause. V and J calls and clone size are those listed in that table; D and trimming were worked out from the DNA. Within this sample are about 280,000 clones, with approximately 85% of them counted one time only. The ten biggest clones cover 5% to 6.5% of the sample.

Collaborating institutions collected whole blood in K2EDTA tubes following their own protocols. For TCRbeta analysis, collaborator samples were shipped as frozen whole blood, as isolated PBMCs, or as DNA extracted from either sample type. Sequenced: peripheral blood. The V and J segments used are TRBV28 and TRBJ1-2, with the D gene not clear enough to name. The receptor's source is a man aged 50-59 years with active or convalescent COVID-19. The CDR3 region reads CASSLSGSWGYTF. The DNA sequence reads TGTGCCAGCAGTTTAAGCGGATCCTGGGGCTACACCTTC.